The clone carrying this TCR beta chain appeared once. This sample stems from a study of blood T cell repertoires in COVID-19. Study in general: PBMCs, B-cell-depleted T cells, or T cells provided the cDNA or gDNA that made up the material.

Participants had their cohort set by participant-reported clinical history. Under the authors' procedure: Cell counts per sample came from amplifying reference gene primers. Produced via immunoSEQ multiplex PCR; TCRdb's table is partial and in-frame only. The DNA gave D and trimming, while V, J and clone size come from that table. The sample shows around 230,000 clones, around 88% of them seen only once. Trimming took 6 bases from V and 6 from J; bases not matched to a gene: 9. This CDR3 has 14 amino acids. Germline CDR1 is MNHEY and CDR2 is SVGAGI. This TCR was sampled from a middle-aged woman with acute COVID-19. The sequencing sample was made of PBMCs or T cells enriched from blood (not recorded which). The genes are TRBV6-5 and TRBJ1-2; 8 bases line up with TRBD1. The CDR3 loop reads CASRIPGQGHGYTF. CDR3 nucleotide sequence: TGTGCCAGCAGAATACCTGGACAGGGCCATGGCTACACCTTC.